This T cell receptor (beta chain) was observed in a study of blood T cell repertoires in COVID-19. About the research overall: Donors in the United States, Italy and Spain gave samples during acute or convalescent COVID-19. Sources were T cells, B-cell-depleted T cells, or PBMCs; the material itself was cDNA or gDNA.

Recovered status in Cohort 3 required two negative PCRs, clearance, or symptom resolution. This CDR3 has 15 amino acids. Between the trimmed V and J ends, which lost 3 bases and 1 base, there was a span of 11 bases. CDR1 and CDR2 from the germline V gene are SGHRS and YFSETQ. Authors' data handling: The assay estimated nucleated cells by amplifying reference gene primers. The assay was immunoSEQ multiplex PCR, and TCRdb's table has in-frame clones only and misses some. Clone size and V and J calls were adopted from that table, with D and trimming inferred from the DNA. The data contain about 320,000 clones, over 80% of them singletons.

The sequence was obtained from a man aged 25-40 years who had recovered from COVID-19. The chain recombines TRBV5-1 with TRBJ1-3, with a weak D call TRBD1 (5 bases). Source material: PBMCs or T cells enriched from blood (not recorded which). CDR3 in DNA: TGCGCCAGCAGCTACCAGGGATCATCTGGAAACACCATATATTTT. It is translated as CASSYQGSSGNTIYF. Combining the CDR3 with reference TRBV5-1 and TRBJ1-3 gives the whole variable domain KAGVTQTPRYLIKTRGQQVTLSCSPISGHRSVSWYQQTPGQGLQFLFEYFSETQRNKGNFPGRFSGRQFSNSRSEMNVSTLELGDSALYLCASSYQGSSGNTIYFGEGSWLTVV.